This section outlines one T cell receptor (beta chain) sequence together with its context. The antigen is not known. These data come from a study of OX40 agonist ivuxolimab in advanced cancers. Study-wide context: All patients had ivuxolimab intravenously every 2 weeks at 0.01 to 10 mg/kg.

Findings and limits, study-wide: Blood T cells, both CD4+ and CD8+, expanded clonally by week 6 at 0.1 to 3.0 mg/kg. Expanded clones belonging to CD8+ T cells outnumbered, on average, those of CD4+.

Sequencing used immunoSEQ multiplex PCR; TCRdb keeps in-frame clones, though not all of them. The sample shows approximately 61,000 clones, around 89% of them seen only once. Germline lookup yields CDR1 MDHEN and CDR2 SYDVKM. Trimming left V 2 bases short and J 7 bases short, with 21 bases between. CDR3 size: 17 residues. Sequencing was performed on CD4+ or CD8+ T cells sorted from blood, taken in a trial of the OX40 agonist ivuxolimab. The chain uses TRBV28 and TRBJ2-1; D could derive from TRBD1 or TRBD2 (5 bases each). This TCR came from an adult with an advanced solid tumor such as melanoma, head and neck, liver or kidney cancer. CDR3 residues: CASSLVDEGRYRNEQFF. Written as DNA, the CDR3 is TGTGCCAGCAGTTTAGTTGATGAGGGACGATACCGTAATGAGCAGTTCTTC.